The 24 T cell receptor beta chains presented below share a single source sample, sequenced in a study of immune evolution from preneoplasia to lung adenocarcinoma. Sequencing used immunoSEQ multiplex PCR; TCRdb keeps in-frame clones, though not all of them. Of approximately 5,000 clones listed, roughly 81% were seen once; the top ten hold 11%. Sequenced sample: FFPE adjacent normal lung tissue. The receptors stem from an older donor with lung adenocarcinoma.

This chain connects TRBV7-2 to TRBJ2-5; 7 nucleotides agree with TRBD1. CDR1 is SGHTA, CDR2 FQGNSA, per germline. J was trimmed by 4 bases and V by 5 bases; bases with no gene match: 4. This CDR3 has 13 residues. The DNA of the CDR3 is TGTGCCAGCAGCCAGGGACAGAGAGAGACCCAGTACTTC. This gives the protein CASSQGQRETQYF.

The chain recombines TRBV27 with TRBJ1-1; D gene ambiguous. Trimming shortened V by 7 bases and J by 5 bases, and 8 bases separated the two germline ends. The CDR3 sequence is 11 residues long. Germline values: CDR1 MNHEY, CDR2 SMNVEV (reference sequence). For the CDR3, the DNA is TGTGCCAGCATACGGAAAACTGAAGCTTTCTTT. Translating it yields CASIRKTEAFF.

The chain carries TRBV27 and TRBJ1-2, with D perhaps TRBD1 (6 bases). In germline, CDR1 is MNHEY, CDR2 SMNVEV (reference sequence). The V end was cut by 6 bases, the J end by 2 bases, with 13 bases between. The length of the CDR3 is 14 residues. The CDR3 loop reads CASRQQGVNYGYTF. CDR3 sequence (DNA): TGTGCCAGCAGACAACAGGGAGTAAACTATGGCTACACCTTC.

CDR3: CASSRAGPGYEQYF. As DNA, the CDR3 is TGTGCCAGCAGCAGAGCGGGGCCAGGCTACGAGCAGTACTTC. The chain couples TRBV7-9 to TRBJ2-7; 7 nucleotides line up with TRBD2. CDR3 size: 14 residues. Trimming at V came to 5 bases and at J to 3 bases, leaving 7 bases not matched to a gene. Germline V gene data show CDR1 as SEHNR and CDR2 as FQNEAQ (reference sequence).

The genes are TRBV27 and TRBJ2-7; the match to TRBD2 covers 9 bases. This CDR3 is 14 amino acids long. V lost 6 bases, J lost 5 bases, and 8 bases stayed unmatched. CDR1 MNHEY and CDR2 SMNVEV come from the germline V gene (reference sequence). CDR3 DNA: TGTGCCAGCAGAATAGCGGGAGTCGGTCACGAGCAGTACTTC. Protein: CASRIAGVGHEQYF.

V usage is TRBV7-9 and J usage is TRBJ2-7, with D uncertain. This CDR3 region has 11 residues. V was shortened by 3 bases and J by 3 bases, with 3 bases between the two germline ends. In germline, CDR1 is SEHNR, CDR2 FQNEAQ (reference sequence). CDR3 sequence: CASSLNYEQYF. In nucleotides, the CDR3 is TGTGCCAGCAGCTTGAACTACGAGCAGTACTTC.

The chain couples TRBV5-1 to TRBJ1-1, with D unclear. V lost 4 bases and J 1 base, leaving 5 bases between the germline ends. Per germline, CDR1 SGHRS and CDR2 YFSETQ. The CDR3 runs 12 residues. In nucleotides, the CDR3 is TGCGCCAGCAGCCTAGCGAACACTGAAGCTTTCTTT. This translates into CASSLANTEAFF.

The chain uses TRBV4-3 and TRBJ1-5; unclear D gene. Germline CDR1 reads LGHNA; CDR2 reads YSLEER. V gave up 0 bases and J gave up 0 bases, with 15 bases separating them. CDR3 length equals 18 residues. CDR3 bases: TGCGCCAGCAGCCAAGATCACGGAGGATATTATAGCAATCAGCCCCAGCATTTT. Translation gives CASSQDHGGYYSNQPQHF.

This clone was counted only a few times. The chain employs TRBV11-2 and TRBJ2-2; TRBD1 might be the D (6 bases). V dropped 2 bases and J dropped 10 bases, with 20 bases sitting between them. The V gene's germline CDR1 is SGHAT and CDR2 FQNNGV. The CDR3 spans 16 residues. The CDR3 is CASSLRASRTAEELFF. CDR3 sequence (DNA): TGTGCCAGCAGCTTAAGGGCTAGCAGGACAGCCGAGGAGCTGTTTTTT.

Comment on this clone: The CDR3 does not close with the conserved phenylalanine or tryptophan, likely indicating a read error. The chain combines TRBV6-5 with TRBJ1-1; D not resolved. Deletions cut 0 bases from V and 0 bases from J, with 8 bases between. Germline CDR1 MNHEY, CDR2 SVGAGI. The CDR3 totals 15 residues. The CDR3: CASSYSRGVNTEAFL. The CDR3 region has the DNA TGTGCCAGCAGTTACTCGCGGGGAGTGAACACTGAAGCTTTCCTT.

V gene TRBV7-9 combines with J gene TRBJ1-3, with D uncertain. This CDR3 is 16 amino acids long. CDR1 is SEHNR and CDR2 is FQNEAQ in the germline V gene (reference sequence). V lost 5 bases and J lost 2, with 16 bases in between. This chain's CDR3 is CASSPTRTFAGNTIYF. The CDR3 coding sequence is TGTGCCAGCAGCCCAACGCGGACCTTTGCTGGAAACACCATATATTTT. Filled out from reference TRBV7-9 and TRBJ1-3, the complete variable domain reads DTGVSQNPRHKITKRGQNVTFRCDPISEHNRLYWYRQTLGQGPEFLTYFQNEAQLEKSRLLSDRFSAERPKGSFSTLEIQRTEQGDSAMYLCASSPTRTFAGNTIYFGEGSWLTVV.

This sequence joins TRBV7-8 and TRBJ1-2, with 11 bases matching TRBD1. The junction had 6 bases not matched to a gene; V was cut back by 5 bases and J by 4 bases. CDR1 and CDR2 from the germline V gene are SGHVS and FQNEAQ. The CDR3 spans 15 residues. The CDR3 DNA reads TGTGCCAGCAGCCCGAGGACAGGGGGCGTCTATGGCTACACCTTC. Protein sequence: CASSPRTGGVYGYTF.

The chain links TRBV5-1 to TRBJ1-1; D gene unclear. Germline values: CDR1 SGHRS, CDR2 YFSETQ. Trimming pared 0 bases from V and 0 bases from J, leaving 6 bases between. CDR3 length: 14 amino acids. CDR3 protein: CASSLDGMNTEAFF. The CDR3 DNA sequence: TGCGCCAGCAGCTTGGACGGCATGAACACTGAAGCTTTCTTT. Full variable domain (outside the CDR3, taken from reference TRBV5-1 and TRBJ1-1): KAGVTQTPRYLIKTRGQQVTLSCSPISGHRSVSWYQQTPGQGLQFLFEYFSETQRNKGNFPGRFSGRQFSNSRSEMNVSTLELGDSALYLCASSLDGMNTEAFFGQGTRLTVV.

The chain uses TRBV10-2 and TRBJ2-1; no firm D call. The CDR3 covers 15 residues. V shed 2 bases and J shed 4 bases, with 12 bases lying between them. Germline V gene lookup returns CDR1 WSHSY and CDR2 SAAADI. The CDR3 DNA follows: TGCGCCAGCAGTGAGAGGAGCGCGGTTTACAATGAGCAGTTCTTC. This sequence encodes CASSERSAVYNEQFF.

The chain uses TRBV30 and TRBJ1-6; 7 nucleotides align to TRBD1. Germline CDR1 reads GTSNPN; CDR2 reads SVGIG (reference sequence). With V trimmed by 3 bases and J by 5 bases, 4 bases remained unmatched. CDR3 length: 14 amino acids. The CDR3 DNA sequence: TGTGCCTGGAGCACGGGACAGAATAATTCACCCCTCCACTTT. This gives the protein CAWSTGQNNSPLHF.

This chain connects TRBV19 to TRBJ1-5; 7 bases are shared with TRBD1. From germline, CDR1 is LNHDA and CDR2 SQIVND (reference sequence). This CDR3 has 14 amino acids. Germline trimming cut 6 bases from V and 3 bases from J; bases unmatched to any gene: 5. The CDR3, as DNA: TGTGCCAGTAGGCAGGACAGGATCAATCAGCCCCAGCATTTT. It yields the protein CASRQDRINQPQHF.

The V call is TRBV13, the J call TRBJ2-3; 10 bases agree with TRBD2. The CDR3 consists of 14 residues. Germline V CDR1 and CDR2: PRHDT, FYEKMQ (reference sequence). With 6 bases clipped from V and 4 bases from J, the junction kept 4 bases outside the gene matches. In nucleotides, the CDR3 is TGTGCCAGCAGGCCGAGCGGGGGGGCAGATACGCAGTATTTT. Translated, it gives CASRPSGGADTQYF.

The V call is TRBV5-1, the J call TRBJ2-7, with 15 bases aligning to TRBD2. V was pared by 4 bases and J by 8 bases, with 7 bases of the junction left unmatched. This CDR3 is 15 amino acids long. The germline V gene encodes CDR1 SGHRS and CDR2 YFSETQ. The CDR3 DNA is TGCGCCAGCAGCGGGACTAGCGGGAGGCAGTATCAGCAGTACTTC. This encodes CASSGTSGRQYQQYF. Together with reference TRBV5-1 and TRBJ2-7, the CDR3 gives the full variable domain: KAGVTQTPRYLIKTRGQQVTLSCSPISGHRSVSWYQQTPGQGLQFLFEYFSETQRNKGNFPGRFSGRQFSNSRSEMNVSTLELGDSALYLCASSGTSGRQYQQYFGPGTRLTVT.

This clone was seen only a few times. The V and J genes are TRBV6-6 and TRBJ2-7; a weak D match, TRBD1 (6 bases). The ends were cut back, 3 bases at V and 3 bases at J, with 9 bases in the middle. In germline, CDR1 is MNHNY, CDR2 SVGAGI (reference sequence). The CDR3 is made up of 13 amino acids. The CDR3, as DNA: TGTGCCAGCAGTTATGACAGGAACTACGAGCAGTACTTC. Residues: CASSYDRNYEQYF.

The chain employs TRBV23-1 and TRBJ2-7, with D uncertain. TRBV23-1 is an ORF for which the function is uncertain. Trimming shortened V by 3 bases and J by 6 bases, and 6 bases separated the two germline ends. This CDR3 spans 11 amino acids. This CDR3 reads CASSQPGEQYF. CDR3 sequence (DNA): TGCGCCAGCAGTCAGCCGGGCGAGCAGTACTTC.

The chain carries TRBV28 and TRBJ2-3; D remains unclear. Germline lookup yields CDR1 MDHEN and CDR2 SYDVKM. V was trimmed by 5 bases and J by 4 bases, leaving 13 bases between them. CDR3 length: 14 residues. Here the CDR3 reads CASSPPSSSDTQYF. For the CDR3, the DNA is TGTGCCAGCAGTCCGCCTTCTAGTTCAGATACGCAGTATTTT.

This clone occurred a few times. For the CDR3, the DNA is TGTGCCAGCAGCCAGCCGGACAGTCGCACTGAAGCTTTCTTT. It yields the protein CASSQPDSRTEAFF. The rearrangement joins TRBV4-2 to TRBJ1-1; D perhaps matches TRBD1 (6 bases). The length of the CDR3 is 14 residues. The V gene lost 3 bases and the J gene lost 4 bases, with 12 bases spanning the gap. Germline CDR1 and CDR2: LGHNA and YNFKEQ.

The gene calls are TRBV6-5 and TRBJ1-1; possible D gene TRBD1, 5 bases. Germline CDR1 MNHEY, CDR2 SVGAGI. V lost 1 base, J lost 1 base, and 7 bases lay in between. This CDR3 has 14 amino acids. CDR3 region: CASSYWTPNTEAFF. The CDR3 DNA reads TGTGCCAGCAGTTACTGGACACCGAACACTGAAGCTTTCTTT.

The chain is built from TRBV6-6 and TRBJ2-4; TRBD1 or TRBD2 may be the D gene (6 bases each). CDR1 and CDR2 (germline): MNHNY, SVGAGI (reference sequence). Trimming cost V 2 bases and J 8 bases, with 13 bases left between them. The CDR3 totals 14 residues. The CDR3 is CASSYDGGRDIQYF. CDR3 nucleotide sequence: TGTGCCAGCAGTTACGACGGGGGCCGGGACATTCAGTACTTC.